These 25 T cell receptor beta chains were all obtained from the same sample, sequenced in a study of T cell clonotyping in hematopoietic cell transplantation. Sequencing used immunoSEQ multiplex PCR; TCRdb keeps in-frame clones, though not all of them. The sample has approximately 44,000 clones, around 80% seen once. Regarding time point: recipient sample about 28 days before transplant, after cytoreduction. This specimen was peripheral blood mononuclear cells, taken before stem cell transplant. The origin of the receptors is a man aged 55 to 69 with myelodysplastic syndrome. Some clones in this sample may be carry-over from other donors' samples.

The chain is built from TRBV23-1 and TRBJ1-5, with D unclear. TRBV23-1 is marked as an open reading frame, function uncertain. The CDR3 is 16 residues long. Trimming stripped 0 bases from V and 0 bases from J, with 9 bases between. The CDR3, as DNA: TGCGCCAGCAGTCAATCGCCCCAGGTTAGCAATCAGCCCCAGCATTTT. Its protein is CASSQSPQVSNQPQHF.

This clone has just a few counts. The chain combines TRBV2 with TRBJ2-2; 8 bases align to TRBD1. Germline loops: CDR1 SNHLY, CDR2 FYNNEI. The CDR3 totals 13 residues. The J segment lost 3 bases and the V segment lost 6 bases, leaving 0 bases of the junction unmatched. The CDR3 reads CASRGQDTGELFF. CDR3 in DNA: TGTGCCAGCAGGGGACAGGACACCGGGGAGCTGTTTTTT. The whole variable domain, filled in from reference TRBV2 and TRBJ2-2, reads EPEVTQTPSHQVTQMGQEVILRCVPISNHLYFYWYRQILGQKVEFLVSFYNNEISEKSEIFDDQFSVERPDGSNFTLKIRSTKLEDSAMYFCASRGQDTGELFFGEGSRLTVL.

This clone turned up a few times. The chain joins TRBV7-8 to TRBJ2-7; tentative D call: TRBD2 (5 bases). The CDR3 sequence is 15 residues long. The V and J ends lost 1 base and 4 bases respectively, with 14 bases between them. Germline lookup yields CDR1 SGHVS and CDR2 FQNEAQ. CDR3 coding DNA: TGTGCCAGCAGCTTAGAGGGAGCCTGGTCTTACGAGCAGTACTTC. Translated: CASSLEGAWSYEQYF.

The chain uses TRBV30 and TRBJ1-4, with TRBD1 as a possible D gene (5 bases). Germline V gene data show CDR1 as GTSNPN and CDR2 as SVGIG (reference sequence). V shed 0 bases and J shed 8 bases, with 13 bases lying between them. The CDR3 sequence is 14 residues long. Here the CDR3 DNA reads TGTGCCTGGAGTGTGGAGACATGGGGGGAAAAACTGTTTTTT. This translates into CAWSVETWGEKLFF.

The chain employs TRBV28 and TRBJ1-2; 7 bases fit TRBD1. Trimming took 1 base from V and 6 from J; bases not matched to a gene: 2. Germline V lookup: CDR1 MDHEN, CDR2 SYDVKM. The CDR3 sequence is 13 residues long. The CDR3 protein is CASSLSGGNGYTF. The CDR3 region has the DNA TGTGCCAGCAGTTTATCAGGGGGAAATGGCTACACCTTC.

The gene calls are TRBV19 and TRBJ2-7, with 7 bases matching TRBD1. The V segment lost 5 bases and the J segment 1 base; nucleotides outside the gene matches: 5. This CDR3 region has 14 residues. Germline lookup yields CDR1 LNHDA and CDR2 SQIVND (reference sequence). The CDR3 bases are TGTGCCAGTAGTGTCGACAGGGTTTCCTACGAGCAGTACTTC. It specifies CASSVDRVSYEQYF.

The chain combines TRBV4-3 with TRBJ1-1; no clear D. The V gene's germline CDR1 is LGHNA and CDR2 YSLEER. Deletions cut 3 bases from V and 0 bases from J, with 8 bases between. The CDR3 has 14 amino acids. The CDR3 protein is CASSQNRMNTEAFF. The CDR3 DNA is TGCGCCAGCAGCCAGAACCGAATGAACACTGAAGCTTTCTTT.

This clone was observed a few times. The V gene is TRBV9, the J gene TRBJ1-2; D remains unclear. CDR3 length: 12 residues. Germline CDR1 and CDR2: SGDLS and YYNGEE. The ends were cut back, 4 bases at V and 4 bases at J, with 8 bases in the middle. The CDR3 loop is CASSPGGYGYTF. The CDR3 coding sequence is TGTGCCAGCAGCCCGGGAGGCTATGGCTACACCTTC.

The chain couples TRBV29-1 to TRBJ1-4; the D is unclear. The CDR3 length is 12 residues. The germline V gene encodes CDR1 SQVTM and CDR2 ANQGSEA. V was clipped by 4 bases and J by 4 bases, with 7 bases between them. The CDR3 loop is CSVGLSNEKLFF. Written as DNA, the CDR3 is TGCAGCGTTGGCCTCAGTAATGAAAAACTGTTTTTT.

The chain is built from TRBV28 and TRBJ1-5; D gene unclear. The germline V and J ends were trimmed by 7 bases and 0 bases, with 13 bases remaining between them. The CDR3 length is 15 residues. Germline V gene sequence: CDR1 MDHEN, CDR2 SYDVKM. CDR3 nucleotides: TGTGCCAGCACCCTAGTCCCCCTTAGCAATCAGCCCCAGCATTTT. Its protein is CASTLVPLSNQPQHF. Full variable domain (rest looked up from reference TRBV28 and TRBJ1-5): DVKVTQSSRYLVKRTGEKVFLECVQDMDHENMFWYRQDPGLGLRLIYFSYDVKMKEKGDIPEGYSVSREKKERFSLILESASTNQTSMYLCASTLVPLSNQPQHFGDGTRLSIL.

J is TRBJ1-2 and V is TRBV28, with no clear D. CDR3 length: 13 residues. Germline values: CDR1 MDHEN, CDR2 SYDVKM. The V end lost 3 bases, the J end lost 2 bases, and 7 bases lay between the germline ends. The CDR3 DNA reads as TGTGCCAGCAGTTTCGGCGGAAACTATGGCTACACCTTC. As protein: CASSFGGNYGYTF.

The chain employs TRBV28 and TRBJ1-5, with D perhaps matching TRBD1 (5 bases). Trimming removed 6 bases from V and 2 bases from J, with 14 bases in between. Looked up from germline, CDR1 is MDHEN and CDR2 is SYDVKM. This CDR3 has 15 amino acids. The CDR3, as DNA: TGTGCCAGCAGGGGTCAGGGAATTGGCAATCAGCCCCAGCATTTT. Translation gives CASRGQGIGNQPQHF.

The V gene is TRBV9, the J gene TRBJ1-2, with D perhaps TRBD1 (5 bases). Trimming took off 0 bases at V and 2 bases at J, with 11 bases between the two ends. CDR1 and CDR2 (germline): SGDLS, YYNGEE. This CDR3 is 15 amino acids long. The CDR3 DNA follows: TGTGCCAGCAGCGTAGGGGGACTTGGGAACTATGGCTACACCTTC. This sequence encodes CASSVGGLGNYGYTF.

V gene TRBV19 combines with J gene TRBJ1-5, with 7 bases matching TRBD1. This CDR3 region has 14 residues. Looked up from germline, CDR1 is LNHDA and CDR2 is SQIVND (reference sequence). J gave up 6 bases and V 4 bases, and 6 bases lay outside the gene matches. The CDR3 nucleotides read TGTGCCAGTAGTACTACAGGGGATGGTCAGCCCCAGCATTTT. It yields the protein CASSTTGDGQPQHF.

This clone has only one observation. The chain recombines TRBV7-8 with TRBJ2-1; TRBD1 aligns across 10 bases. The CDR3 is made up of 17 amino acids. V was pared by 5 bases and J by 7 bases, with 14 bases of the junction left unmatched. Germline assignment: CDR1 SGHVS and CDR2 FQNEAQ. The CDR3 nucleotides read TGTGCCAGCAGCCGACTCCCCCGGGACAGGGGATTTAATGAGCAGTTCTTC. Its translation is CASSRLPRDRGFNEQFF.

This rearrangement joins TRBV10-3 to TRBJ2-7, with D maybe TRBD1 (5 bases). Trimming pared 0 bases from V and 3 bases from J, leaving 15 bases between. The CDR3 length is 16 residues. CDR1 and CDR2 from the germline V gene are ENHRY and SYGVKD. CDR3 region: CAISESGARQVYEQYF. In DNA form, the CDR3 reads TGTGCCATCAGTGAGTCAGGGGCAAGGCAGGTCTACGAGCAGTACTTC.

In nucleotides, the CDR3 is TGTGCCAGCAGCGCCTTCACAGGATCCAACACTGAAGCTTTCTTT. It translates to CASSAFTGSNTEAFF. The gene calls are TRBV25-1 and TRBJ1-1, with a tentative D call TRBD1 (5 bases). V dropped 6 bases and J dropped 2 bases, with 16 bases sitting between them. This CDR3 comprises 15 residues. Germline-derived CDR1 and CDR2 are MGHDK and SYGVNS. The variable domain in full, with the rest retrieved from reference TRBV25-1 and TRBJ1-1, is EADIYQTPRYLVIGTGKKITLECSQTMGHDKMYWYQQDPGMELHLIHYSYGVNSTEKGDLSSESTVSRIRTEHFPLTLESARPSHTSQYLCASSAFTGSNTEAFFGQGTRLTVV.

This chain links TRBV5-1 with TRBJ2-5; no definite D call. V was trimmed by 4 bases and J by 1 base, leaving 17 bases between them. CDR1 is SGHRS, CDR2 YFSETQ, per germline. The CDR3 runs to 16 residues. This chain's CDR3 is CASSPTGPGAQETQYF. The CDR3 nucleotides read TGCGCCAGCAGCCCCACCGGCCCCGGAGCCCAAGAGACCCAGTACTTC.

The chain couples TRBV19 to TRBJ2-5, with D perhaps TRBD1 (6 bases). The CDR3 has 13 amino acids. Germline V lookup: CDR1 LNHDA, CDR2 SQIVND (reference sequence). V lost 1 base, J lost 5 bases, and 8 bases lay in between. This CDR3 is CASSIARGETQYF. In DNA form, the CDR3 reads TGTGCCAGTAGTATAGCCAGGGGCGAGACCCAGTACTTC.

CDR3 coding DNA: TGTGCCATCAGTGGTACAACTAATGAAAAACTGTTTTTT. It yields the protein CAISGTTNEKLFF. The chain has TRBV10-3 and TRBJ1-4; D unresolved. The germline gives CDR1 ENHRY, CDR2 SYGVKD. Trimming took 4 bases from V and 0 from J, leaving 3 bases between them. The CDR3 totals 13 residues.

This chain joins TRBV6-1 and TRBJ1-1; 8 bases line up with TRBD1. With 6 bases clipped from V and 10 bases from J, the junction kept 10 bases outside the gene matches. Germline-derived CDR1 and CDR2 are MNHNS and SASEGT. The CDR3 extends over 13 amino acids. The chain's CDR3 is CASRSGGGVRAFF. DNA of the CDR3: TGTGCCAGCAGATCAGGGGGCGGTGTGCGAGCTTTCTTT.

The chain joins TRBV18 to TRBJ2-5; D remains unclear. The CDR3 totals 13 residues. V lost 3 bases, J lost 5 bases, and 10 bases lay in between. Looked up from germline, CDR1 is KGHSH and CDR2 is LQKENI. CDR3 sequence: CASSPQPQETQYF. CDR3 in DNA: TGTGCCAGCTCACCCCAACCCCAGGAGACCCAGTACTTC.

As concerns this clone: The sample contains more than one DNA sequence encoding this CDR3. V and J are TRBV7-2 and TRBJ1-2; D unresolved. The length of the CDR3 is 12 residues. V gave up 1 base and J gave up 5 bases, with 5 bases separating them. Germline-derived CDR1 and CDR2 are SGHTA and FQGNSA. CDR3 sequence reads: CASSLVNYGYTF. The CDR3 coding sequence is TGTGCCAGCAGCTTAGTGAATTATGGCTACACCTTC.

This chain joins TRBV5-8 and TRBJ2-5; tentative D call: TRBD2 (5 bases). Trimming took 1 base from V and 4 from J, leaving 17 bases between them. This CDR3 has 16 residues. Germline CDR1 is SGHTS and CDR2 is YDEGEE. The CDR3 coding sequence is TGTGCCAGCAGCTTGAACGGTTGGAGGTTTGGAGAGACCCAGTACTTC. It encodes CASSLNGWRFGETQYF.

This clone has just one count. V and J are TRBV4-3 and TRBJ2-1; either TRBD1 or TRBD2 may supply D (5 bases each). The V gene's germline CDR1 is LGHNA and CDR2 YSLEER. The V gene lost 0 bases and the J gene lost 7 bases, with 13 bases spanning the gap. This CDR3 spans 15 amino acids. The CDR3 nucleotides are TGCGCCAGCAGCCAAGAAATCACGGGGCGGAATGAGCAGTTCTTC. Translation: CASSQEITGRNEQFF.